The entry that follows covers one T cell receptor beta chain sequence. This CDR3 comprises 15 residues. Trimming removed 1 base from V and 4 bases from J, with 11 bases in between. The germline gives CDR1 SSHAT, CDR2 FNYEAQ (reference sequence). Here immunoSEQ multiplex PCR was the method, and the copy in TCRdb shows in-frame clones only, minus some. The sample comprises tens of thousands of clones, about 95% of which are singletons, and 3% rests with the top ten. This sample was taken from a study of technical replicates of blood from several donors. The sequence was obtained from a human donor in good health. Some clones in this sample may be carry-over from other donors' samples. The material sequenced was PBMCs. The chain has TRBV7-7 and TRBJ2-1; no clear D. The CDR3 loop reads CASSLDSRPYNEQFF. The DNA of the CDR3 is TGTGCCAGCAGCTTAGACAGTCGCCCATACAATGAGCAGTTCTTC.